The TCR beta chain under discussion was sequenced for a study of blood T cell repertoires in COVID-19. About the study: Nucleic acid was either cDNA or gDNA, and it came from T cells, B-cell-depleted T cells, or PBMCs.

Authors' analysis steps: Estimated nucleated cell counts came from reference gene primer amplification. Measured with immunoSEQ multiplex PCR; TCRdb has only the in-frame clones, and not every one. The V and J calls and clone size were taken over from that table, and D and trimming were inferred from the DNA. The data contain hundreds of thousands of clones, roughly 89% of them singletons. Participants came from some 23 US areas, aged about 18 to 89 years. Clinical histories supplied by participants themselves formed the basis of cohort assignment. CDR1 is MGHRA, CDR2 YSYEKL, per germline. The CDR3 loop spans 14 amino acids. V lost 3 bases, J lost 4 bases, and 12 bases lay in between.

The source of this sequence is a woman aged 25 to 39 with acute COVID-19. The sequenced material came from PBMCs or T cells enriched from blood (not recorded which). This rearrangement joins TRBV4-1 to TRBJ1-2, with no clear D. CDR3 in DNA: TGCGCCAGCAGCCACGGCGGCTCGAGCTATGGCTACACCTTC. Amino acid sequence: CASSHGGSSYGYTF.